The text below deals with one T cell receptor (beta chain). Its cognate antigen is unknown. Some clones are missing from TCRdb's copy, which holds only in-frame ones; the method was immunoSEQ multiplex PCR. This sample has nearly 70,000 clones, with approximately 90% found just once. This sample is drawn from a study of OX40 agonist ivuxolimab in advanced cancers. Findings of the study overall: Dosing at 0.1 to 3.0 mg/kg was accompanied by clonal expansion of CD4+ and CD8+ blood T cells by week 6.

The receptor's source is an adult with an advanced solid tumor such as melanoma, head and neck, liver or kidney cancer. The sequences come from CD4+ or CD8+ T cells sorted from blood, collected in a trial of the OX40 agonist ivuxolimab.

The CDR3 nucleotides read TGTGCCAGCAGCTTAAGGGGGAATACGGGGCGGGACTACACCTTC. Its protein is CASSLRGNTGRDYTF. The chain joins TRBV7-2 to TRBJ1-2, with D possibly TRBD1 on 6 matching bases. The germline V gene has CDR1 SGHTA and CDR2 FQGNSA. V was trimmed by 2 bases and J by 10 bases, leaving 20 bases between them. This CDR3 contains 15 residues.